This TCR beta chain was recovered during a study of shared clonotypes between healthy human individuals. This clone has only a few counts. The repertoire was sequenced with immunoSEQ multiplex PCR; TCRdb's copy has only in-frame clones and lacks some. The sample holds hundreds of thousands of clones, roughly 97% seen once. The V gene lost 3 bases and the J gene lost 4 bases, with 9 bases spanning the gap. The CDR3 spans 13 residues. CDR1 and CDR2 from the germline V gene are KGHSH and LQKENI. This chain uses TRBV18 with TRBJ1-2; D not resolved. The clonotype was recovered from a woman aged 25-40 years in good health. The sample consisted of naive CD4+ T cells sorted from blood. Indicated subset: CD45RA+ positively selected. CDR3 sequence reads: CASSPEGTYGYTF. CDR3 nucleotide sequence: TGTGCCAGCTCACCTGAGGGAACCTATGGCTACACCTTC.